In this sample, the clone carrying this T cell receptor (beta chain) turned up many times. The antigen remains unidentified. Amplified TCR beta CDR3 regions derived from RNA transcripts. The HTBI primer set drove a first-round RT-PCR of the TCR CDR3. TCRdb called the multiplex PCR reads again in MiXCR, with one record for every CDR3 protein. The table has some 570,000 distinct CDR3 sequences, more than 13% seen once; the top ten hold about 7%. This sample was taken from a study of T cells in Graves' hyperthyroidism and ophthalmopathy. Overall study: The blood sample was taken at first diagnosis, before treatment began.

It was uncontrolled infection, other autoimmune disease, pregnancy or lactation that excluded patients. The CDR3 consists of 13 residues. Deletions cut 3 bases from V and 3 bases from J, with 8 bases between. Findings of the study overall: Onset of ophthalmopathy came a median around 6.2 months after the model predicted it. Among clonotypes expanded in thyroid above 0.001, most were also found in blood.

Sequencing was done on a sample of blood. The TCR was taken from a woman aged 18-29 years with Graves' ophthalmopathy. The chain combines TRBV12-3 or TRBV12-4 with TRBJ1-2, with D unclear. The CDR3 is CASSFSTDYGYTF. The DNA for the CDR3 is TGTGCCAGCAGTTTCTCGACGGACTATGGCTACACCTTC.